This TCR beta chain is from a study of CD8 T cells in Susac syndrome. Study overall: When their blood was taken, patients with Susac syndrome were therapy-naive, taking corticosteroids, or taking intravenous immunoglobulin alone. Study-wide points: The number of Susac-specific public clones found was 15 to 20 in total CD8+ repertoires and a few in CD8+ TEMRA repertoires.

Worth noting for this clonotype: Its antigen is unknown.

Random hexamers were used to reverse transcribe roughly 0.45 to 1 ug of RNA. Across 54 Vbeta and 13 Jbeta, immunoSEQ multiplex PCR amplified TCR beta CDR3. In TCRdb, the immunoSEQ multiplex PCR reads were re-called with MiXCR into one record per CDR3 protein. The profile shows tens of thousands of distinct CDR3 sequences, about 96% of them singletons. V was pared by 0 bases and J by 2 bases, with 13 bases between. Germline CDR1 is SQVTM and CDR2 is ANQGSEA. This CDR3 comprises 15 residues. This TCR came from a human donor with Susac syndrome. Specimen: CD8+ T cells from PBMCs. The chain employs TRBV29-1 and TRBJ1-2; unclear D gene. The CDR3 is CSVEDRVLTNYGYTF. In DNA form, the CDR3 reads TGCAGCGTTGAAGATCGGGTTCTAACGAACTATGGCTACACCTTC.